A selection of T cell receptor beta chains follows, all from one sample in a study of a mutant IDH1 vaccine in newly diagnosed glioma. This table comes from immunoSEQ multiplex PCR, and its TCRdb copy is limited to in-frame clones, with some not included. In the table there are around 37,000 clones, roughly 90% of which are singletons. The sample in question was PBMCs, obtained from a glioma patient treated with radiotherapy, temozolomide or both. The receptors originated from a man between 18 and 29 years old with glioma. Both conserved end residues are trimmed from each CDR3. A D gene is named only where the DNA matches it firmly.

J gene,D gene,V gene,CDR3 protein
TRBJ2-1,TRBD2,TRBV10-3,AISDASGSHNEQF
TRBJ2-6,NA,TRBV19,ASSIRDGANVLT
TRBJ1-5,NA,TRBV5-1,ASSFGSGNQPQH
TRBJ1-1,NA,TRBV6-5,ASSYNRNTEAF
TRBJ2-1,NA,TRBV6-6,ASSYRPAVYNEQF
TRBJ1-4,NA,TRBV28,ASSSLFSGFGEKLF
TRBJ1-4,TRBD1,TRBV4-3,ASSQGQGREKLF
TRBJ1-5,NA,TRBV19,ASTLDSLNQPQH
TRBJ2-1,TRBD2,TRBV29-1,SVVLAGNNEQF
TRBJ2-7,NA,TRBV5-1,ASSLAGQGFSYEQY
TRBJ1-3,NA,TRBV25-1,ASSRIGNTIY
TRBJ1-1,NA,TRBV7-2,ASSLGGGADTEAF
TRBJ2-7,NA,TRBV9,ASSEGVSADEQY
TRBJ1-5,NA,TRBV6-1,ASDPSSNQPQH
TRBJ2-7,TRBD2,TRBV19,ASSIASGFGGTYEQY
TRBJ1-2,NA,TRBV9,ASSSRGNGYT
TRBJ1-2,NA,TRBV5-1,ASSLDGTYGYT
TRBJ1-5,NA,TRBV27,ASSLTGGNQPQH
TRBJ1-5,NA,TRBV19,ASSIATAGPQH
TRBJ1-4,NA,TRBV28,ASSHEQSGYEKLF
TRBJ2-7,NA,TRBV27,ASSYGPGDAYEQY
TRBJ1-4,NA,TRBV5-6,ASSEGTGEKLF
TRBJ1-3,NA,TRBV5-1,ASSLSLTRGNTIY
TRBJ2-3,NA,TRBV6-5,ASSLFSRDTQY
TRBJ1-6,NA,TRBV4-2,ASSQDLGAASNSPLH
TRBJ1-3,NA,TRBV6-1,ASRREGENTIY
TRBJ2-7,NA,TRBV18,ASSPRRAYEQY
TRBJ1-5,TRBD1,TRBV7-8,ASSLDRRRDRISNQPQH
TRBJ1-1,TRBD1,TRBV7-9,ASSSGQVVKNTEAF
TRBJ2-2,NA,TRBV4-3,ASSQETSTGELF
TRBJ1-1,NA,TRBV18,ASSVRVNPNTEAF
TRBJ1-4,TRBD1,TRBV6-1,ASSDRGPYEKLF
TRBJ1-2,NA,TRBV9,ASSALGGYT
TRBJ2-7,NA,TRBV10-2,ASSAGQPYEQY
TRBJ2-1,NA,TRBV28,ASSLWTGNEQF
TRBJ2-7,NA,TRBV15,ATSDRDPPRDEQY
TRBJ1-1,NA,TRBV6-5,ASSFHSMNTEAF